Described below is a single T cell receptor (beta chain) sequence and its context. Grouping used clinical history reported by participants in a survey and questionnaire. This specimen belongs to a study of blood T cell repertoires in COVID-19. Across the whole study: There were acute and convalescent COVID-19 samples, and they came from the United States, Italy and Spain. Sample material is recorded as cDNA or gDNA derived from T cells, B-cell-depleted T cells, or PBMCs.

Per the original data handling: How many nucleated cells were present was estimated from reference gene primer amplification. Clones were sequenced by immunoSEQ multiplex PCR, and TCRdb holds only the in-frame ones, with some missing. Clonal size and the V and J genes are those of that table, whereas D and trimming came from the DNA. The data show approximately 210,000 clones, under 90% seen once. Trimming pared 1 base from V and 2 bases from J, leaving 12 bases between. The CDR3 contains 16 residues. The germline V gene has CDR1 MGHRA and CDR2 YSYEKL. The chain combines TRBV4-1 with TRBJ1-5; a weak D match, TRBD1 (5 bases). This TCR derives from a woman between 50 and 59 years old with acute COVID-19. Sequencing input: PBMCs or T cells enriched from blood (not recorded which). CDR3 region: CASSQVLSQGNQPQHF. The CDR3 DNA follows: TGCGCCAGCAGCCAAGTCCTATCACAGGGCAATCAGCCCCAGCATTTT.